This T cell receptor (beta chain) was sequenced in a study of cytomegalovirus exposure and HLA in healthy donors (dated by TCRdb to about 2017). Study-level background: An earlier analysis of approximately 640 of the donors reported 250 to 300 Gb of sequence data and about 100 million unique TCR beta sequences from 150 million to 200 million T cells. Every discovery cohort repertoire had been produced on one sequencing platform. Using immunosequencing, the study profiled T cell repertoires from about 650 subjects and related those repertoires to cytomegalovirus serostatus. A later analysis re-examined previously published TCR beta repertoires from over 500 donors and added high-resolution HLA genotyping to investigate patterns of TCR occurrence. To predict cytomegalovirus infection status, the study brought together high-throughput TCR immunosequencing, statistical association of individual TCRs with disease status, and machine learning. Along with the approximately 700-subject first cohort, a separate validation cohort of over a hundred different subjects was used. An earlier analysis of 587 of the donors applied high-throughput TCR beta sequencing to assess whether each TCR beta V gene segment acted as functional or pseudogenic. In a later genetic analysis, genome-wide SNP genotypes for about 55% of the roughly 670 donors were used, and that subset was treated as a discovery cohort. Because of strong linkage in the cohort, roughly five DR-DQ haplotypes were treated as single units for association and clustering. Alongside the repertoire data, information on donor age, sex, ethnicity and CMV serostatus was compiled. HLA typing covered class I and class II loci at four-digit resolution. Rather than drawing on any new phenotypic data, the later analysis identified candidate immune exposures from TCR beta sequences and the way those sequences occurred across donors. Typing coverage varied by locus: roughly 620-630 donors for A, B, C, DRB1 and DQB1; roughly 560 for DQA1; about 590 for DPA1; fewer than 480 for DPB1. On average, 235,054 unique TCR beta nucleotide sequences were sequenced per donor among roughly 430 genotyped donors of the cohort, with roughly 18% of those sequences being non-productive. Roughly 300 gigabases of sequencing data and approximately 84 million unique TCR sequences were included in an early release covering 500 to 750 HLA-typed donors. The study aimed to test whether cataloging public T cell receptors could reveal signatures of past pathogen exposure. Among the roughly 400 genotyped donors, approximately 77% belonged to the genetic ancestry cluster associated with self-reported Caucasian donors. Overall study results and their limits: A later analysis found that TCR association rates varied across HLA loci, with DRB1 alleles showing the most associated TCRs and HLA-C alleles the fewest. The study gave a list of around 170 TCR beta chains associated with cytomegalovirus. Compared with the 666-donor mean, donors in an Asian-associated ancestry cluster had fewer N-insertions in productive TCRs, according to a later genetic analysis. The authors suggested that the approach could potentially be extended to other disease states and immunological phenotypes. Three of the identified cytomegalovirus-associated TCR beta chains were confirmed in vitro to be specific for cytomegalovirus antigens. The earlier analysis of approximately 540 of the donors excluded roughly 17 rarely observed V segments, including chromosome 9 orphons, because counts were too low. Roughly uniform sequencing depth across donors was assumed in presence/absence analyses, although this assumption may not hold. A further reported finding was that TCR beta sequences accurately predicted the HLA-A and HLA-B alleles for most subjects in the first cohort. The classifier was reported to diagnose cytomegalovirus status with high specificity and sensitivity in both the original and validation cohorts. V-gene and J-gene trimming of TCR beta chains was associated with a missense DCLRE1C variant in a later genetic analysis, and the association was replicated in an independent cohort. Assigning TCR associations to individual alleles was difficult when HLA alleles, especially DR and DQ, strongly co-occurred. A later analysis reported that several top co-occurrence clusters appeared linked to parvovirus B19, influenza, CMV and Epstein-Barr virus. Because HLA typing was unavailable for some donors at each locus, only the typed subset was used in association tests. Most TCR sequences were observed very rarely across donors, whereas some public TCRs were present in many individuals. A cluster of highly shared sequence variants was judged likely to represent a technical artifact of the sequencing pipeline. Immune exposure information for the cohort was limited to CMV serostatus. Only TCR beta chains were sequenced in this cohort, and the absence of alpha or paired-chain data limited detectable features. In a later analysis, around 17,000 TCR beta sequences were associated with specific HLA alleles at a false discovery rate of 0.05. An earlier analysis of approximately 530 of the donors showed that most TCR beta V segments appeared in productive rearrangements either about 90% or about 30% of the time, which broadly matched IMGT annotations. Most CMV-associated TCR beta chains appeared to be HLA-restricted in a later analysis, and the HLA associations seemed to be driven largely by CMV exposure. Compared with equally common non-associated chains, HLA-associated TCR beta chains in a later analysis were more clonally expanded and had lower generation probabilities. Correlated functional status among segregating V segments might be attributable to linkage disequilibrium, but an unknown experimental factor could not be ruled out.

Regarding this clone: Its antigen remains unidentified. Per-nucleotide qualities are absent, and no much larger clonotype sits a single base away.

The cohort comprised hundreds of healthy bone marrow donors. All cohort members were sampled while nominally healthy, although unrecorded immune exposures were likely present. The donor tested CMV seronegative, placing the donor among the approximately 360 seronegative members of the cohort. A peripheral blood sample was collected from each donor, and TCR beta sequencing was performed on peripheral blood mononuclear cells. The Qiagen DNeasy Blood Extraction Kit was used to extract genomic DNA from the blood cell samples. The library was prepared using the immunoSEQ multiplex PCR assay. The multiplex PCR relied on a mix of 60 forward primers for TCR Vbeta segments and 13 reverse primers for TCR Jbeta segments. The CDR3 region of rearranged TCR beta genes was amplified from genomic DNA with a multiplex PCR assay. The Illumina HiSeq System was used to sequence the amplified TCR beta libraries as 87-base-pair reads. In the source study's methods: In a later analysis, tens of millions of unique TCR beta chains were counted across the 500 to 850 repertoires, and roughly 11 million of these chains were shared by at least two donors. A nearest-neighbor algorithm error-corrected the raw reads and collapsed the reads into unique sequences, merging closely related sequences to remove PCR and sequencing errors. CDR3 sequences were aligned to IMGT reference sequences to assign V, D and J gene segments. Each retained sequence needed at least a six-nucleotide match to both a V gene segment and a J gene segment. Rearrangements were classified as productive when the CDR3 lacked stop codons and remained in frame with V and J, and all other rearrangements were classified as non-productive. Following IMGT convention, CDR3 was defined as the stretch from the second conserved V-encoded cysteine up to the conserved J-encoded phenylalanine. Sequences without an unambiguous match to a single V gene segment were excluded from the earlier analysis of several hundred of the donors. In an earlier analysis of almost 600 of the donors, a V segment was called functional when productive rearrangements were above 56.7%, and segregating when the standard deviation between donors exceeded 5%. A statistical classification framework was built for diagnosing cytomegalovirus status from the catalog of TCR beta chain sequences. In a later analysis, V and J genes were assigned by comparing TCR nucleotide sequences against IMGT/GENE-DB human TR gene sequences. Using the TCRdist pipeline, a later analysis assigned CDR3 sequences along with most-parsimonious VDJ recombination scenarios. In a later analysis, every TCR beta chain was defined by the combination of its CDR3 amino acid sequence and its V-gene family, and reads without a unique V-gene family were dropped. As a way to deal with suspected cross-contamination and a sequencing artifact, a later analysis dropped approximately 570 nucleotide sequences that were highly shared and had low generation probability. In a later analysis, a clonal expansion index for each public chain was calculated from normalized within-repertoire ranks of inferred template counts. In a later analysis, generation probabilities were computed using a VDJ recombination model fitted to out-of-frame rearrangements, and the results were checked against IGoR. A later analysis scored TCR-TCR, TCR-HLA and TCR-CMV co-occurrence with hypergeometric tests, applying a repertoire-size bias correction to TCR pairs. To estimate false discovery rates, a later analysis permuted the HLA or CMV assignments 20 times. In a later analysis, co-occurring TCRs were grouped with DBSCAN, and TCRdist sequence similarity was added when clustering was performed within HLA-allele-positive subsets. For co-occurrence clustering, repertoires with fewer than 30,000 or more than 120,000 public chains were excluded, along with four to six repertoires with anomalous nucleotide sharing. The table comes from immuneACCESS by way of TCRdb, which keeps in-frame sequences with V and J called. Part of the clones is missing from these tables; in studies checked, under half for an unresolved V gene and the rest for unknown reasons. V and J calls and clone size come straight from that table; D and trimming were deduced from the DNA. Across this sample there are around 150,000 clones, with around 74% seen only once. The biggest ten clones account for more than 1.1% of the sample.

This receptor was identified in a woman under 40 in good health and CMV-seronegative. The material sequenced was PBMCs.

The DNA is TGTGCCTGGATGCCTCGGGAGTTTTATAAGCAGTTCTTC. This is translated as CAWMPREFYKQFF. The chain uses TRBV30 and TRBJ2-1; a weak D assignment points to TRBD2 (6 bases agree). The CDR3 has 13 amino acids, counting the end cysteine and phenylalanine. Just CDR3 DNA is preserved here, 39 bases in frame from base 1. As encoded in the germline V gene (reference sequence), CDR1 is GTSNPN while CDR2 is SVGIG. V lost 4 bases and J lost 11 bases; the stretch between them is 18 bases long.